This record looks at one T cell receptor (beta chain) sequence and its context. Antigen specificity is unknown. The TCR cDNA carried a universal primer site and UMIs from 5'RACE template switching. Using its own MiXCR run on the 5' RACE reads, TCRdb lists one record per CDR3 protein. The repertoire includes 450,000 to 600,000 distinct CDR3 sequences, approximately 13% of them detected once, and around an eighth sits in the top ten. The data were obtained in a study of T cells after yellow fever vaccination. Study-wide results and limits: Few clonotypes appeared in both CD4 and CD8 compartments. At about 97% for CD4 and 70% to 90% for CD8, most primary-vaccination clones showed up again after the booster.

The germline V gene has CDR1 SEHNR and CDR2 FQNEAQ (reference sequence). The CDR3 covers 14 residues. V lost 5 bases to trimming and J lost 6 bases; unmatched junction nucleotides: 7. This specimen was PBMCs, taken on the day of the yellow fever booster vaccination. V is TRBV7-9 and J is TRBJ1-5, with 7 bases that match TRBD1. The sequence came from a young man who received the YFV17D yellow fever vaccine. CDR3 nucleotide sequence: TGTGCCAGCAGCCCCTCGACAGGGTTTCAGCCCCAGCATTTT. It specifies CASSPSTGFQPQHF.